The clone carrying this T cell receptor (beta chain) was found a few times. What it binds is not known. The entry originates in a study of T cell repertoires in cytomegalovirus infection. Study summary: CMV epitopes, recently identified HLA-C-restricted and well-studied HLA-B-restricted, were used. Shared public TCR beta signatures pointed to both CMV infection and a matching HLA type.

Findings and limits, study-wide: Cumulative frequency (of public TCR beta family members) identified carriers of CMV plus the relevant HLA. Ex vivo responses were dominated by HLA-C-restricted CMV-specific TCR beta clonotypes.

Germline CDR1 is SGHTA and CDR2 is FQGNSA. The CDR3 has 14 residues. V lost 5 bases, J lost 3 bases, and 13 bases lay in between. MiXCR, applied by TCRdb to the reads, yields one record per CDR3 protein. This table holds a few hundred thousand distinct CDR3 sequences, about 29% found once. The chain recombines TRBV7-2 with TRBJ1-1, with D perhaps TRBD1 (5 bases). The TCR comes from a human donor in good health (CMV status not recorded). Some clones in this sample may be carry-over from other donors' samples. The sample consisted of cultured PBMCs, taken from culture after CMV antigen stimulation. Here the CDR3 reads CASSLGGSYTEAFF. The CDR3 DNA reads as TGTGCCAGCAGCCTCGGGGGTAGTTACACTGAAGCTTTCTTT.